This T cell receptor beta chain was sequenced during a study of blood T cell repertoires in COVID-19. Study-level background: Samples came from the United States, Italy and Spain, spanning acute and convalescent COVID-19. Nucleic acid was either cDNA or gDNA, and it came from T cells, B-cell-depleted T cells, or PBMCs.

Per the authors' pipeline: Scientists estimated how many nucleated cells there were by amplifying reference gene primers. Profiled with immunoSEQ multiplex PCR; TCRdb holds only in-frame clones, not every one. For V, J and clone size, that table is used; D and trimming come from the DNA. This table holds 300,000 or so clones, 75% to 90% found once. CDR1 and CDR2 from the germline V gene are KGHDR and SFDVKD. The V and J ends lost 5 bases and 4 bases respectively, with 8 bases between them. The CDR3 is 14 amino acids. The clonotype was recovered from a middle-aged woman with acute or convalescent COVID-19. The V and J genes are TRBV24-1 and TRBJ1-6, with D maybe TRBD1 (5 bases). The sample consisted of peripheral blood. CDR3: CATSGGSYNSPLHF. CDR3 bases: TGTGCCACCAGTGGGGGCAGTTATAATTCACCCCTCCACTTT.